This TCR beta chain is drawn from a study of early T cells in non-severe SARS-CoV-2 infection. Study background: Alpha and beta chains were unpaired, from unsorted whole-blood bulk RNA.

Study results and caveats: VDJdb-based annotation leaned toward anti-spike CD8 responses and missed private and CD4 specificities.

This clonotype came up a few times. Its matching antigen is unknown. The protocol attached unique molecular identifiers to individual cDNA molecules. TCRdb passed the 5' RACE reads through MiXCR, listing each CDR3 protein once. The table includes tens of thousands of distinct CDR3 sequences, more than 13% detected once. The length of the CDR3 is 13 residues. Between the trimmed V and J ends, which lost 0 bases and 9 bases, there was a span of 11 bases. Germline V gives CDR1 PRHDT, CDR2 FYEKMQ (reference sequence). The sample was whole blood. The chain links TRBV13 to TRBJ1-1; unclear D gene. The sequence derives from an adult who was a healthcare worker with PCR-confirmed SARS-CoV-2 infection or an uninfected control (not recorded which). The CDR3 bases are TGTGCCAGCAGCTTAGGGGTATTATTTAAAGCTTTCTTT. Protein sequence: CASSLGVLFKAFF.